Included here is one TCR beta chain sequence, with context. Its antigen is unidentified. This sample stems from a study of cytomegalovirus exposure and HLA in healthy donors. Study results and limitations: Donors were assumed by presence/absence analyses to have roughly uniform sequencing depth.

The PCR used 60 Vbeta and 13 Jbeta primers. The method was immunoSEQ multiplex PCR; TCRdb's version includes in-frame clones alone and lacks a portion of them. The sample records tens of thousands of clones, 80% being singletons. V was trimmed by 5 bases and J by 0 bases, leaving 10 bases between them. Germline loops: CDR1 MRHNA, CDR2 SNTAGT. The CDR3 runs to 14 residues. This rearrangement joins TRBV6-4 to TRBJ1-2, with D perhaps matching TRBD1 (6 bases). Sequencing was done on a sample of PBMCs. This receptor was obtained from a man aged 50 or older in good health and CMV-seropositive. CDR3 loop: CASSQDRANYGYTF. In nucleotides, the CDR3 is TGTGCCAGCAGTCAGGACAGAGCTAACTATGGCTACACCTTC.